The entry that follows covers one TCR beta chain sequence. Its antigen is still unknown. This sample is drawn from a study of cytomegalovirus exposure and HLA in healthy donors. Findings and limits, study-wide: An analysis was carried out at a later point. It showed that HLA-associated TCR beta chains were more clonally expanded than equally common non-associated chains. A list of approximately 150 TCR beta chains associated with cytomegalovirus was given. Later analysis suggested most CMV-associated TCR beta chains were HLA-restricted.

Germline CDR1 reads SGHRS; CDR2 reads YFSETQ. The CDR3 spans 14 residues. V gave up 4 bases and J gave up 4 bases, with 15 bases separating them. The PCR ran on 60 Vbeta and 13 Jbeta primers. Generated by immunoSEQ multiplex PCR, the TCRdb table keeps only in-frame clones and is missing some. The sample holds fewer than 120,000 clones, over 65% seen once. V usage is TRBV5-1 and J usage is TRBJ2-7; weak D call: TRBD2 (5 bases). This TCR was recovered from a woman aged 30 to 39 in good health and CMV-seronegative. Input material: PBMCs. For the CDR3, the DNA is TGCGCCAGCAGCCAGGCTGGAGGCACATACGAGCAGTACTTC. It codes for CASSQAGGTYEQYF.